The next 21 T cell receptor beta chains were all read from a single sample in a study of spatial heterogeneity in lung cancer (dated by TCRdb to between 2018 and 2021). On the study overall, not on this receptor specifically: A correlation was observed between the number of expanded intratumoral alpha and beta TCRs and the tumor nonsynonymous mutation count.

The protocol used for the library was 5' RACE. The run used a NextSeq 500. Using fastp at Q25 and MiXCR, TCRdb reprocessed the public reads and kept productive beta chains. Rows are unified per CDR3 protein, each entry keeping the most common DNA and genes. This sample holds 3,500 to 4,000 distinct CDR3 sequences; 6.9% were observed only once. In total, the top ten clones hold around 20% of the sample. These receptors' antigens are unknown. The time point label, as the study defines it: sample taken at primary tumor resection. The material sequenced was lung tumor tissue, taken at surgery. The receptor set was obtained from a male donor with early-stage non-small cell lung cancer.

This clonotype was detected only a few times. This beta chain appears as a stray read in a library generated for alpha chains; its size is not informative. This sequence joins TRBV20-1 and TRBJ2-5; TRBD1 matches at 8 bases. The length of the CDR3 is 14 residues. V was pared by 6 bases and J by 3 bases, with 9 bases of the junction left unmatched. CDR1 and CDR2 from the germline V gene are DFQATT and SNEGSKA (reference sequence). Written as DNA, the CDR3 is TGCAGTGCAAATACCCTGGGACAGGAAGAGACCCAGTACTTC. Its protein is CSANTLGQEETQYF.

This clonotype is deemed large (0.1 to 1%). This beta chain turned up in a library designed for alpha chains; as an off-target read, its abundance says little. CDR3 sequence reads: CASSYVHSSYNEQFF. The CDR3 region has the DNA TGTGCCAGCAGTTACGTCCATAGCTCCTACAATGAGCAGTTCTTC. This chain links TRBV6-2 or TRBV6-3 with TRBJ2-1; D gene unclear. V lost 2 bases and J 0 bases, leaving 8 bases between the germline ends. Germline V gene lookup returns CDR1 MNHEY and CDR2 SVGEGT. The CDR3 sequence is 15 residues long.

This clonotype was observed many times. This beta chain is an unintended read in a library built for alpha chains; its size means little. The chain links TRBV19 to TRBJ2-1; tentative D call: TRBD2 (6 bases). Germline CDR1 and CDR2: LNHDA and SQIVND (reference sequence). CDR3 length equals 16 residues. V was cut by 0 bases and J by 0 bases, with 9 bases left in between. CDR3 protein: CASSIDAGSSYNEQFF. The CDR3 region has the DNA TGTGCCAGTAGTATAGACGCGGGGAGCTCCTACAATGAGCAGTTCTTC.

This clonotype was picked up one time. A library prepared for alpha chains yielded this beta chain as an off-target read; its size is of little meaning. The chain has TRBV10-3 and TRBJ1-6; D unclear. The CDR3 contains 15 residues. V was trimmed by 3 bases and J by 5 bases, leaving 11 bases between them. The germline gives CDR1 ENHRY, CDR2 SYGVKD. Here the CDR3 reads CAISETFGDNSPLHF. CDR3 sequence (DNA): TGTGCCATCAGTGAAACTTTCGGAGATAATTCACCCCTCCACTTT.

In this sample, this clonotype turned up many times. This beta chain came through as a stray read in a library set up for alpha chains, and its size says little. This chain uses TRBV4-2 with TRBJ2-3; no reliable D call. The germline gives CDR1 LGHNA, CDR2 YNFKEQ. Trimming left V 0 bases short and J 2 bases short, with 9 bases between. CDR3 size: 15 residues. In DNA form, the CDR3 reads TGTGCCAGCAGCCAAGATACCAGGACCACAGATACGCAGTATTTT. Amino acid sequence: CASSQDTRTTDTQYF.

This clonotype has ten or more counts. This beta chain is a stray read from a library made for alpha chains; its abundance is not meaningful. The chain carries TRBV28 and TRBJ1-2; TRBD1 might be the D (5 bases). This CDR3 contains 14 residues. CDR1 is MDHEN and CDR2 is SYDVKM in the germline V gene. Trimming shortened V by 5 bases and J by 8 bases, and 18 bases separated the two germline ends. This CDR3 is CASSPGSSPGGYTF. Here the CDR3 DNA reads TGTGCCAGCAGTCCAGGGTCCTCCCCGGGGGGCTACACCTTC.

This clonotype is medium-sized within its sample. Because the library targeted alpha chains, this beta chain is an off-target read whose size means little. V usage is TRBV6-2 or TRBV6-3 and J usage is TRBJ2-3; 9 bases agree with TRBD2. The CDR3 consists of 22 residues. Germline loops: CDR1 MNHEY, CDR2 SVGEGT. V shed 2 bases and J 0 bases; nucleotides not matched to a gene: 21. The CDR3 sequence is CASSYPTRGSSGSLGSTDTQYF. The CDR3 nucleotides are TGTGCCAGCAGTTACCCCACCCGGGGGAGTAGCGGGAGTTTAGGTAGCACAGATACGCAGTATTTT.

This clonotype is medium-sized in the sample. As an off-target read in a library built for alpha chains, this beta chain has a frequency of little significance. This sequence joins TRBV27 and TRBJ1-1, with D uncertain. Germline V lookup: CDR1 MNHEY, CDR2 SMNVEV (reference sequence). V shed 2 bases and J shed 2 bases, with 9 bases lying between them. The CDR3 runs to 14 residues. The DNA of the CDR3 is TGTGCCAGCAGTTTACGGGATGGAAACACTGAAGCTTTCTTT. Translated: CASSLRDGNTEAFF.

To note about this clonotype: This beta chain is a stray read from a library made for alpha chains; its abundance is not meaningful. This chain joins TRBV10-1 and TRBJ2-1; TRBD2 matches at 8 bases. The CDR3 sequence is 14 residues long. Trimming at V came to 3 bases and at J to 4 bases, leaving 2 bases not matched to a gene. CDR1 is WNHNN and CDR2 is SYGVQD in the germline V gene (reference sequence). The CDR3 DNA sequence: TGCGCCAGCAGTGAAAAGCGGGAGTACAATGAGCAGTTCTTC. Protein: CASSEKREYNEQFF.

By sample fraction, this clonotype is medium-sized. Little can be read into the size of this beta chain, an off-target read in a library designed for alpha chains. V and J are TRBV2 and TRBJ2-7, with D perhaps matching TRBD2 (5 bases). Germline V gene data show CDR1 as SNHLY and CDR2 as FYNNEI. With 7 bases removed from V and 4 bases from J, the gap between germline ends came to 14 bases. CDR3 length: 13 amino acids. The CDR3 DNA reads TGTGCCAGCACAAAAGAGGGATTGTACGAGCAGTACTTC. It yields the protein CASTKEGLYEQYF.

In its sample, this clonotype is medium-sized. Because the library targeted alpha chains, this beta chain is an off-target read whose size means little. The chain couples TRBV20-1 to TRBJ2-3; 10 nucleotides match TRBD2. The germline gives CDR1 DFQATT, CDR2 SNEGSKA (reference sequence). The CDR3 has 14 amino acids. J lost 9 bases, V lost 6 bases, and 12 bases had no gene match. CDR3 amino acids: CSAPGTSVQATQYF. Here the CDR3 DNA reads TGCAGTGCGCCCGGGACTAGCGTTCAGGCAACGCAGTATTTT.

Sample share makes this clonotype medium-sized (0.01 to 0.1%). This beta chain turned up in a library designed for alpha chains; as an off-target read, its abundance says little. The chain couples TRBV29-1 to TRBJ1-2; 8 nucleotides match TRBD1. Trimming at V came to 1 base and at J to 4 bases, leaving 2 bases not matched to a gene. Germline-derived CDR1 and CDR2 are SQVTM and ANQGSEA. The CDR3 consists of 13 residues. CDR3 coding DNA: TGCAGCGTTGAAGGGACAGGGACCTATGGCTACACCTTC. Protein sequence: CSVEGTGTYGYTF.

There are many counts of this clonotype. Because this beta chain is a stray read in a library intended to capture alpha chains, its abundance should not be given much weight. This chain uses TRBV19 with TRBJ1-4; 9 nucleotides align to TRBD1. CDR1 is LNHDA and CDR2 is SQIVND in the germline V gene (reference sequence). This CDR3 has 13 amino acids. The V and J ends lost 10 bases and 6 bases, in that order; junction bases with no gene match: 6. This chain's CDR3 is CATTGQGYEKLFF. Written as DNA, the CDR3 is TGTGCCACGACGGGACAGGGTTATGAAAAACTGTTTTTT.

This clonotype occurred a few times. This beta chain slipped into a library made for alpha chains as a stray read, so its size is not meaningful. The chain recombines TRBV7-2 with TRBJ2-3, with D possibly being TRBD2 (5 bases). Germline CDR1 reads SGHTA; CDR2 reads FQGNSA. This CDR3 is built from 13 residues. The V end was cut by 5 bases, the J end by 5 bases, with 11 bases between. For the CDR3, the DNA is TGTGCCAGCAGCCTCTTACTAGTAGATACGCAGTATTTT. As protein: CASSLLLVDTQYF. The full variable domain, with the rest looked up from reference TRBV7-2 and TRBJ2-3, is GAGVSQSPSNKVTEKGKDVELRCDPISGHTALYWYRQSLGQGLEFLIYFQGNSAPDKSGLPSDRFSAERTGGSVSTLTIQRTQQEDSAVYLCASSLLLVDTQYFGPGTRLTVL.

This clonotype was observed many times. Since the library was made to target alpha chains, this beta chain is a stray read and its abundance is not meaningful. V is TRBV20-1 and J is TRBJ2-7, with 12 bases identical to TRBD2. Trimming removed 6 bases from V and 2 bases from J; junction bases left unmatched: 8. Per germline, CDR1 DFQATT and CDR2 SNEGSKA (reference sequence). The CDR3 length is 15 residues. CDR3 in amino acids: CSADASGGETYEQYF. Written as DNA, the CDR3 is TGCAGTGCCGACGCTAGCGGGGGGGAAACCTACGAGCAGTACTTC.

On this clonotype itself: The library was prepared for alpha chains; this beta chain is a stray read, so its frequency means little. The chain is built from TRBV6-2 or TRBV6-3 and TRBJ2-1; no reliable D call. V lost 6 bases and J lost 5, with 14 bases in between. CDR3 length: 14 amino acids. Per the germline V gene, CDR1 is MNHEY and CDR2 is SVGEGT. CDR3 DNA sequence: TGTGCCAGCAGAAATCCTTCGGAGCACAATGAGCAGTTCTTC. Protein product: CASRNPSEHNEQFF.

This clonotype appeared many times. This beta chain turned up in a library designed for alpha chains; as an off-target read, its abundance says little. The chain joins TRBV6-2 or TRBV6-3 to TRBJ2-3, with 8 bases matching TRBD2. The CDR3 runs 12 residues. V dropped 6 bases and J dropped 6; count of bases not matched to a gene: 2. Looked up from germline, CDR1 is MNHEY and CDR2 is SVGEGT. CDR3 region: CASRTSEDTQYF. As DNA, the CDR3 is TGTGCCAGCAGGACTAGCGAGGATACGCAGTATTTT.

This clonotype was detected many times. The library was prepared for alpha chains; this beta chain is a stray read, so its frequency means little. V is TRBV12-3 or TRBV12-4 and J is TRBJ1-1; D gene uncertain. Deletions cut 6 bases from V and 0 bases from J, with 11 bases between. This CDR3 spans 14 amino acids. In DNA form, the CDR3 reads TGTGCCAGCAGGACGGGGAACATGAACACTGAAGCTTTCTTT. Translating gives CASRTGNMNTEAFF.

This clonotype was counted at least ten times. As an off-target read in a library built for alpha chains, this beta chain has a frequency of little significance. The chain uses TRBV7-2 and TRBJ1-5; possible D gene TRBD1, 5 bases. The ends were cut back, 4 bases at V and 7 bases at J, with 14 bases in the middle. CDR3 length equals 14 residues. CDR1 is SGHTA, CDR2 FQGNSA, per germline. The CDR3 DNA is TGTGCCAGCAGCTATCGGGGGGATCGGCAGCCCCAGCATTTT. It is translated as CASSYRGDRQPQHF.

This clonotype qualifies as medium-sized. This beta chain is off target for a library built for alpha chains, so its abundance means little. The J gene is TRBJ2-1, the V gene TRBV20-1; 10 nucleotides match TRBD2. This CDR3 is built from 16 residues. CDR1 is DFQATT, CDR2 SNEGSKA, per germline (reference sequence). J was trimmed by 3 bases and V by 5 bases; bases with no gene match: 10. As DNA, the CDR3 is TGCAGTGCTCCACCTAGCGGGGGTCCCGACTACAATGAGCAGTTCTTC. Its translation: CSAPPSGGPDYNEQFF.

In this sample, this clonotype turned up many times. With the library built for alpha chains, this beta chain is off target and its frequency is not meaningful. The chain joins TRBV20-1 to TRBJ2-1; D tentatively reads TRBD1 or TRBD2 (5 bases each). V shed 6 bases and J shed 0 bases, with 21 bases lying between them. Germline V gene lookup returns CDR1 DFQATT and CDR2 SNEGSKA (reference sequence). CDR3 length equals 17 residues. The CDR3, as DNA: TGCAGTGCCCGCATGAGGGGCTTTTCCGGCTCCTACAATGAGCAGTTCTTC. It encodes CSARMRGFSGSYNEQFF.